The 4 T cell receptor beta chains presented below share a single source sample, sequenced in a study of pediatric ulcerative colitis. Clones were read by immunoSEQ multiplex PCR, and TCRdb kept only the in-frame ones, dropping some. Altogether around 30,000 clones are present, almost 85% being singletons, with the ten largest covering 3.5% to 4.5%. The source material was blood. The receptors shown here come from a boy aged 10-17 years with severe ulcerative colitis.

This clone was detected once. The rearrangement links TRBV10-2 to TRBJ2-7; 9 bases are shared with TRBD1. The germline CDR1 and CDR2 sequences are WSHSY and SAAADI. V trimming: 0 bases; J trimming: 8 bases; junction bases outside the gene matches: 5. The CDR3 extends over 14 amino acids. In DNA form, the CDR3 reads TGCGCCAGCAGTGAGTCGGGGACAGGGAGTAAGCAGTACTTC. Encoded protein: CASSESGTGSKQYF.

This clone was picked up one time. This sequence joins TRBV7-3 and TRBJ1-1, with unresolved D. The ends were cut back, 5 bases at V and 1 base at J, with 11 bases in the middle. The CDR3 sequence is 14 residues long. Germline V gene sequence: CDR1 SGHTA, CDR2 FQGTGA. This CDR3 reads CASSPVGANTEAFF. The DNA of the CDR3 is TGTGCCAGCAGCCCCGTCGGAGCGAACACTGAAGCTTTCTTT. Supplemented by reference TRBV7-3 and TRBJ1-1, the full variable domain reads GAGVSQTPSNKVTEKGKYVELRCDPISGHTALYWYRQSLGQGPEFLIYFQGTGAADDSGLPNDRFFAVRPEGSVSTLKIQRTERGDSAVYLCASSPVGANTEAFFGQGTRLTVV.

The CDR3 spells CASGHRRGVRDYGYTF. The CDR3 region has the DNA TGTGCCAGCGGCCATCGGCGGGGAGTAAGGGACTATGGCTACACCTTC. The rearrangement links TRBV5-6 to TRBJ1-2, with D uncertain. The CDR3 contains 16 residues. V lost 7 bases and J lost 3, with 22 bases in between. Germline V CDR1 and CDR2: SGHDT, YYEEEE.

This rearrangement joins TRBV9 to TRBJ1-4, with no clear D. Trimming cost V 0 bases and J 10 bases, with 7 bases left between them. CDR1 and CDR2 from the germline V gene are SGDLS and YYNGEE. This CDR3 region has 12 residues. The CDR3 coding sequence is TGTGCCAGCAGCGTAGGTTCGGGAAAACTGTTTTTT. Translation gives CASSVGSGKLFF. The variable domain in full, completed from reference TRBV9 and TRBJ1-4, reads DSGVTQTPKHLITATGQRVTLRCSPRSGDLSVYWYQQSLDQGLQFLIQYYNGEERAKGNILERFSAQQFPDLHSELNLSSLELGDSALYFCASSVGSGKLFFGSGTQLSVL.